The entry below gives a single T cell receptor beta chain sequence along with its context. Some clones are missing from TCRdb's copy, which holds only in-frame ones; the method was immunoSEQ multiplex PCR. Of roughly 68,000 clones detected, 92% appear once; the ten largest clones hold roughly 1.3%. This entry is derived from a study of T cell changes during pregnancy in multiple sclerosis. CDR3 size: 15 residues. Losses at the gene ends were 6 bases for V and 5 bases for J; bases not matched to a gene: 8. Germline CDR1 MDHEN, CDR2 SYDVKM. This sequence originates from a female donor in good health, enrolled as a control in a pregnancy study. V usage is TRBV28 and J usage is TRBJ2-2, with 8 bases that match TRBD1. The starting material was peripheral blood, obtained in the second trimester of pregnancy. The CDR3 nucleotides are TGTGCCAGCAGGCCAGGGGGCCCGACTACCGGGGAGCTGTTTTTT. Amino acid sequence: CASRPGGPTTGELFF.